These 30 T cell receptor beta chains were sequenced from one sample in a study of T cell responses to AZD1222 COVID-19 vaccine. TCRdb's table, derived via immunoSEQ multiplex PCR, lists solely in-frame clones and lacks some. This table has fewer than 150,000 clones, over 80% appearing once. Sequenced material: peripheral blood, taken 28 days after the second AZD1222 dose. The receptor source for this set is an adult who received the AZD1222 COVID-19 vaccine.

The chain links TRBV7-6 to TRBJ1-6, with TRBD1 as a possible D gene (6 bases). The germline V gene has CDR1 SGHVS and CDR2 FNYEAQ. Trimming stripped 5 bases from V and 15 bases from J, with 20 bases between. The CDR3 length is 14 residues. CDR3 DNA sequence: TGTGCCAGCAGCGTTCAGTCGACAGGAGGTGACCTCCACTTT. Translated, it gives CASSVQSTGGDLHF.

The V gene is TRBV28, the J gene TRBJ1-5; D is perhaps TRBD1 (6 bases). The CDR3 sequence is 14 residues long. The V end was cut by 5 bases, the J end by 5 bases, with 13 bases between. Looked up from germline, CDR1 is MDHEN and CDR2 is SYDVKM. The CDR3 here is CASSLSEGDQPQHF. The CDR3 DNA follows: TGTGCCAGCAGTCTTTCGGAGGGGGATCAGCCCCAGCATTTT.

The chain joins TRBV6-2 or TRBV6-3 to TRBJ2-1; tentatively, D is TRBD2 (5 bases). V shed 4 bases and J shed 5 bases, with 9 bases lying between them. The germline V gene encodes CDR1 MNHEY and CDR2 SVGEGT. The CDR3 is 13 amino acids. CDR3 bases: TGTGCCAGCAGTTCACTAGGCGACAATGAGCAGTTCTTC. Its translation is CASSSLGDNEQFF.

This chain links TRBV6-4 with TRBJ2-3; D might be TRBD2 (6 bases). Per the germline V gene, CDR1 is MRHNA and CDR2 is SNTAGT. Deletions cut 6 bases from V and 3 bases from J, with 13 bases between. The CDR3 extends over 14 amino acids. CDR3 region: CASRELASTDTQYF. CDR3 nucleotides: TGTGCCAGCAGAGAACTAGCTAGTACAGATACGCAGTATTTT.

This chain links TRBV5-6 with TRBJ1-1; D is unresolved. The CDR3 covers 13 residues. Germline V lookup: CDR1 SGHDT, CDR2 YYEEEE. V lost 4 bases to trimming and J lost 4 bases, with 11 bases between them. Here the CDR3 reads CASSLIGPTEAFF. The CDR3 region has the DNA TGTGCCAGCAGCCTGATAGGCCCCACTGAAGCTTTCTTT.

The rearrangement joins TRBV7-9 to TRBJ2-5; 11 bases are shared with TRBD1. Germline V lookup: CDR1 SEHNR, CDR2 FQNEAQ (reference sequence). The ends lost 5 bases at V and 4 bases at J; junction bases unmatched: 9. This CDR3 contains 16 residues. CDR3 nucleotide sequence: TGTGCCAGCAGCCATTCGGACAGGGGGCGCGTAGAGACCCAGTACTTC. Residues: CASSHSDRGRVETQYF. The full variable domain, with the rest looked up from reference TRBV7-9 and TRBJ2-5, is DTGVSQNPRHKITKRGQNVTFRCDPISEHNRLYWYRQTLGQGPEFLTYFQNEAQLEKSRLLSDRFSAERPKGSFSTLEIQRTEQGDSAMYLCASSHSDRGRVETQYFGPGTRLLVL.

The chain couples TRBV29-1 to TRBJ1-2, with 7 positions matching TRBD1. Germline values: CDR1 SQVTM, CDR2 ANQGSEA. This CDR3 contains 11 residues. The V and J ends lost 7 bases and 4 bases, in that order; junction bases with no gene match: 3. CDR3 sequence: CSAGGPYGYTF. For the CDR3, the DNA is TGCAGCGCAGGGGGGCCCTATGGCTACACCTTC.

The table lists this clone with a count of one. The chain is built from TRBV13 and TRBJ2-1; 8 bases match TRBD1. J lost 10 bases, V lost 6 bases, and 17 bases had no gene match. The CDR3 totals 16 residues. Germline CDR1 PRHDT, CDR2 FYEKMQ (reference sequence). The CDR3 bases are TGTGCCAGCAGTCTTATCTGGACAGGGAGACCTGGGGAGCAGTTCTTC. Translated: CASSLIWTGRPGEQFF. Full variable domain (missing parts from reference TRBV13 and TRBJ2-1): AAGVIQSPRHLIKEKRETATLKCYPIPRHDTVYWYQQGPGQDPQFLISFYEKMQSDKGSIPDRFSAQQFSDYHSELNMSSLELGDSALYFCASSLIWTGRPGEQFFGPGTRLTVL.

This clone turned up a few times. The chain combines TRBV4-1 with TRBJ2-7, with 8 bases lining up with TRBD1. Germline V gives CDR1 MGHRA, CDR2 YSYEKL. The CDR3 is 16 residues long. Trimming cost V 0 bases and J 5 bases; bases outside gene matches: 9. The CDR3 bases are TGCGCCAGCAGCCAAGAAGACAGGACAGGGATCAACGAGCAGTACTTC. Protein sequence: CASSQEDRTGINEQYF.

This chain joins TRBV19 and TRBJ1-5; possible D gene TRBD1, 5 bases. The length of the CDR3 is 13 residues. Looked up from germline, CDR1 is LNHDA and CDR2 is SQIVND (reference sequence). V lost 4 bases and J 6 bases, leaving 10 bases between the germline ends. The CDR3 spells CASSTQRGQPQHF. For the CDR3, the DNA is TGTGCCAGTAGTACACAAAGGGGTCAGCCCCAGCATTTT.

The V and J genes are TRBV29-1 and TRBJ2-7, with 14 bases fitting TRBD2. With V trimmed by 1 base and J by 6 bases, 8 bases remained unmatched. Germline V gives CDR1 SQVTM, CDR2 ANQGSEA. This CDR3 has 16 amino acids. The CDR3 spells CSVEGGGLAGVGEQYF. CDR3 sequence (DNA): TGCAGCGTTGAAGGAGGGGGACTAGCGGGGGTCGGCGAGCAGTACTTC.

This chain connects TRBV3-1 (or the pseudogene TRBV3-2) to TRBJ1-2; D possibly corresponds to TRBD1 (6 bases). The CDR3 runs 17 residues. Trimming took off 5 bases at V and 0 bases at J, with 19 bases between the two ends. Looked up from germline, CDR1 is LGHDT and CDR2 is YNNKEL (reference sequence). This chain's CDR3 is CASSFTAGTRTNYGYTF. In nucleotides, the CDR3 is TGTGCCAGCAGCTTTACGGCCGGGACAAGGACTAACTATGGCTACACCTTC.

Here the CDR3 DNA reads TGTGCCAGCACAGAGGACAGGGGAGGAGGCTACACCTTC. Its protein is CASTEDRGGGYTF. This chain joins TRBV6-5 and TRBJ1-2; 9 bases align to TRBD1. The V gene end was trimmed by 7 bases and the J gene end by 8 bases; junction bases not matched to a gene: 8. The CDR3 length is 13 residues. CDR1 and CDR2 from the germline V gene are MNHEY and SVGAGI.

The chain employs TRBV10-3 and TRBJ2-1; the match to TRBD2 covers 11 bases. CDR3 length equals 14 residues. Germline CDR1 is ENHRY and CDR2 is SYGVKD. Trimming took 5 bases from V and 5 from J; bases not matched to a gene: 2. The CDR3, as DNA: TGTGCCATCAGTTCACTAGCGGGGGACAATGAGCAGTTCTTC. Protein product: CAISSLAGDNEQFF.

This clone was picked up one time. The chain recombines TRBV5-4 with TRBJ1-6; the D is unclear. The V end lost 1 base, the J end lost 10 bases, and 9 bases lay between the germline ends. The CDR3 extends over 13 amino acids. The germline V gene has CDR1 SGHNT and CDR2 YYREEE (reference sequence). The CDR3 nucleotides are TGTGCCAGCAGCTTGCCAGGCTCCTCACCCCTCCACTTT. Protein product: CASSLPGSSPLHF.

This chain connects TRBV18 to TRBJ1-2; TRBD1 agrees at 11 bases. J gave up 8 bases and V 3 bases, and 8 bases lay outside the gene matches. The length of the CDR3 is 15 residues. Germline V gives CDR1 KGHSH, CDR2 LQKENI. CDR3 protein: CASSPNPGQGGGYTF. The CDR3 DNA sequence: TGTGCCAGCTCACCGAACCCGGGACAGGGGGGCGGCTACACCTTC.

The V and J genes are TRBV12-3 or TRBV12-4 and TRBJ2-1; D may be TRBD2 (6 bases). The CDR3 has 10 amino acids. V was pared by 6 bases and J by 9 bases, with 6 bases between. Here the CDR3 reads CASRGGEQFF. For the CDR3, the DNA is TGTGCCAGCAGGGGGGGTGAGCAGTTCTTC.

The V and J genes are TRBV11-3 and TRBJ1-1; 7 bases are a match to TRBD1. Germline-derived CDR1 and CDR2 are SGHNT and YENEEA. The length of the CDR3 is 14 residues. The trim removed 5 bases at V and 6 bases at J, leaving 9 bases unmatched. DNA of the CDR3: TGTGCCAGCAGCCCGCACAGGGGTTTGGCTGAAGCTTTCTTT. Translation gives CASSPHRGLAEAFF.

The J gene is TRBJ2-3, the V gene TRBV30; 13 positions agree with TRBD2. Per germline, CDR1 GTSNPN and CDR2 SVGIG (reference sequence). The V and J ends lost 2 bases and 7 bases, in that order; junction bases with no gene match: 12. This CDR3 is 17 amino acids long. This CDR3 reads CAWSSQGLAGVGYTQYF. Written as DNA, the CDR3 is TGTGCCTGGAGTTCTCAAGGACTAGCGGGGGTCGGGTATACGCAGTATTTT.

This chain joins TRBV6-2 or TRBV6-3 and TRBJ1-5, with TRBD1 as a possible D gene (6 bases). V lost 2 bases and J 6 bases, leaving 11 bases between the germline ends. CDR1 is MNHEY and CDR2 is SVGEGT in the germline V gene. The CDR3 is made up of 14 amino acids. For the CDR3, the DNA is TGTGCCAGCAGTTACGATGGGGGGCTTCAGCCCCAGCATTTT. Encoded protein: CASSYDGGLQPQHF.

The chain carries TRBV19 and TRBJ1-6, with 7 bases fitting TRBD1. The CDR3 covers 13 residues. Per germline, CDR1 LNHDA and CDR2 SQIVND (reference sequence). The junction had 10 bases not matched to a gene; V was cut back by 6 bases and J by 14 bases. The CDR3 DNA sequence: TGTGCCAGTAGGGGACAGAGCACAGGAACCCTCCACTTT. Translated: CASRGQSTGTLHF.

V and J are TRBV7-9 and TRBJ1-1; D gene unclear. Trimming cost V 2 bases and J 3 bases, with 10 bases left between them. CDR3 length: 14 residues. Germline V CDR1 and CDR2: SEHNR, FQNEAQ (reference sequence). In nucleotides, the CDR3 is TGTGCCAGCAGCTTACGTCGTGTTTACACTGAAGCTTTCTTT. Protein sequence: CASSLRRVYTEAFF.

This clone appeared once. The V call is TRBV7-6, the J call TRBJ2-5; TRBD2 aligns across 7 bases. The CDR3 has 16 amino acids. Trimming removed 5 bases from V and 9 bases from J; junction bases left unmatched: 18. CDR1 and CDR2 (germline): SGHVS, FNYEAQ. The CDR3 sequence: CASSPQLATLGGAQYF. DNA for the CDR3: TGTGCCAGCAGCCCGCAACTAGCGACCCTCGGAGGGGCCCAGTACTTC.

The CDR3 bases are TGCGCCAGCAGCTGGGAATTTGCCTACGAGCAGTACTTC. This translates into CASSWEFAYEQYF. The gene calls are TRBV5-1 and TRBJ2-7; D is unresolved. The CDR3 length is 13 residues. The V gene lost 3 bases and the J gene lost 2 bases, with 9 bases spanning the gap. The germline V gene has CDR1 SGHRS and CDR2 YFSETQ. The full variable domain, with the rest looked up from reference TRBV5-1 and TRBJ2-7, is KAGVTQTPRYLIKTRGQQVTLSCSPISGHRSVSWYQQTPGQGLQFLFEYFSETQRNKGNFPGRFSGRQFSNSRSEMNVSTLELGDSALYLCASSWEFAYEQYFGPGTRLTVT.

The chain links TRBV28 to TRBJ1-6; no definite D call. The CDR3 covers 12 residues. CDR1 MDHEN and CDR2 SYDVKM come from the germline V gene. V shed 6 bases and J shed 6 bases, with 6 bases lying between them. In DNA form, the CDR3 reads TGTGCCAGCAGCACTGTTAATTCACCCCTCCACTTT. Translating gives CASSTVNSPLHF.

V and J are TRBV23-1 and TRBJ1-3; D gene ambiguous. TRBV23-1 is an ORF for which the function is uncertain. The germline V and J ends were trimmed by 4 bases and 2 bases, with 12 bases remaining between them. The CDR3 is 15 amino acids. CDR3 protein: CASSRRGGTGNTIYF. The CDR3 region has the DNA TGCGCCAGCAGTCGAAGAGGCGGAACTGGAAACACCATATATTTT.

This clone was picked up one time. This chain joins TRBV12-5 and TRBJ2-1, with D unclear. V lost 3 bases and J 9 bases, leaving 12 bases between the germline ends. This CDR3 is built from 13 residues. The V gene's germline CDR1 is LGHNT and CDR2 FRNRAP. CDR3 sequence: CASGFRDGGEQFF. The CDR3 coding sequence is TGTGCTAGTGGTTTTCGCGACGGCGGTGAGCAGTTCTTC.

Here the CDR3 reads CASRRTNGLAGMGNEQFF. In DNA, the CDR3 is TGTGCCAGCAGGAGAACTAACGGTCTAGCGGGGATGGGCAATGAGCAGTTCTTC. This sequence joins TRBV2 and TRBJ2-1; TRBD2 agrees at 9 bases. Germline CDR1 is SNHLY and CDR2 is FYNNEI. V shed 6 bases, J shed 6 bases, and the junction held 18 bases outside the gene matches. The CDR3 runs to 18 residues. The full variable domain, rest sourced from reference TRBV2 and TRBJ2-1, is EPEVTQTPSHQVTQMGQEVILRCVPISNHLYFYWYRQILGQKVEFLVSFYNNEISEKSEIFDDQFSVERPDGSNFTLKIRSTKLEDSAMYFCASRRTNGLAGMGNEQFFGPGTRLTVL.

This clone was detected only once. This sequence joins TRBV6-5 and TRBJ1-2, with a possible D match to TRBD1 (5 bases). This CDR3 has 15 residues. Germline V gene sequence: CDR1 MNHEY, CDR2 SVGAGI. Trimming took off 7 bases at V and 5 bases at J, with 20 bases between the two ends. The CDR3: CASTDGTQYGYGYTF. The CDR3 bases are TGTGCCAGCACCGATGGGACCCAATATGGGTATGGCTACACCTTC.

The CDR3 bases are TGTGCCAGCAGCTTGGATTCGAGCTATGGCTACACCTTC. Its translation: CASSLDSSYGYTF. V and J are TRBV5-4 and TRBJ1-2; D is unclear. Deletions cut 0 bases from V and 4 bases from J, with 7 bases between. From germline, CDR1 is SGHNT and CDR2 YYREEE (reference sequence). CDR3 length: 13 residues.